These 6 T cell receptor beta chains share one sample of origin, sequenced in a study of shared clonotypes between healthy human individuals. Clones were sequenced by immunoSEQ multiplex PCR, and TCRdb holds only the in-frame ones, with some missing. Of about 2.4 million clones in the sample, 90% to 95% were seen once. The sample was naive CD4+ T cells from PBMCs. Subset described: CD45RA+ positively selected. The origin of the receptors is a man aged 18 to 30 in good health. Some clones in this sample may be carry-over from other donors' samples.

The CDR3 bases are TGTGCCAGCAGTACGATGGACAGGAGCCAGTTCTTC. As protein: CASSTMDRSQFF. The V call is TRBV28, the J call TRBJ2-1; the match to TRBD1 covers 7 bases. Germline V lookup: CDR1 MDHEN, CDR2 SYDVKM. The ends lost 5 bases at V and 13 bases at J; junction bases unmatched: 8. There are 12 residues in the CDR3.

The chain has TRBV4-2 and TRBJ2-2; TRBD2 matches 13 bases. Trimming took 4 bases from V and 4 from J; bases not matched to a gene: 12. Germline V CDR1 and CDR2: LGHNA, YNFKEQ. CDR3 length: 19 residues. The CDR3 nucleotides read TGTGCCAGCAGCCTCTTCGGACTAGCGGGAGTTTTAGGCACCGGGGAGCTGTTTTTT. Its translation is CASSLFGLAGVLGTGELFF.

This clone was counted only a few times. The chain recombines TRBV29-1 with TRBJ1-1; D not resolved. This CDR3 comprises 14 residues. Germline CDR1 SQVTM, CDR2 ANQGSEA. V was shortened by 7 bases and J by 1 base, with 16 bases between the two germline ends. The CDR3 coding sequence is TGCAGCGCAGCTCTACTCAGCCCGAACACTGAAGCTTTCTTT. Translating gives CSAALLSPNTEAFF.

This chain joins TRBV5-4 and TRBJ2-1; TRBD1 or TRBD2 may be the D gene (7 bases each). This CDR3 region has 16 residues. Germline CDR1 SGHNT, CDR2 YYREEE (reference sequence). Trimming pared 4 bases from V and 1 base from J, leaving 15 bases between. The CDR3 spells CASSRGQGGSYNEQFF. In nucleotides, the CDR3 is TGTGCCAGCAGCCGAGGTCAGGGGGGGTCCTACAATGAGCAGTTCTTC.

The genes are TRBV11-2 and TRBJ2-5; D is perhaps TRBD1 (5 bases). V lost 0 bases, J lost 4 bases, and 9 bases lay in between. The CDR3 is 14 residues long. Germline V gene lookup returns CDR1 SGHAT and CDR2 FQNNGV. For the CDR3, the DNA is TGTGCCAGCAGCTTAGACCAGGGTGTAGAGACCCAGTACTTC. Translated: CASSLDQGVETQYF.

This clone appeared once. The V gene is TRBV6-1, the J gene TRBJ1-3; no clear D. Trimming removed 2 bases from V and 3 bases from J, with 8 bases in between. The CDR3 is made up of 14 amino acids. Germline-derived CDR1 and CDR2 are MNHNS and SASEGT. The CDR3 sequence: CASSEQVIGNTIYF. The CDR3 bases are TGTGCCAGCAGTGAACAGGTGATTGGAAACACCATATATTTT.